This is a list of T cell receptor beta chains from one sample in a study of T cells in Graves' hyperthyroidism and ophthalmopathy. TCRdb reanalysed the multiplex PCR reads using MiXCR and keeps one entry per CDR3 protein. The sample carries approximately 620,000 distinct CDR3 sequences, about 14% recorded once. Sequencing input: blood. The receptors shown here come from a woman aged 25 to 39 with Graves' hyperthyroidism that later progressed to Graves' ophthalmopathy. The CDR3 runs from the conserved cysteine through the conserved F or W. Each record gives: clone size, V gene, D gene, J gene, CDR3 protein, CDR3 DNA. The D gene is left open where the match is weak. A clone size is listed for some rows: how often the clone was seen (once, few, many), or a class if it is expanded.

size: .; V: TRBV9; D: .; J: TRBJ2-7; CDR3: CASSPRGGLTHEQYF; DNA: TGTGCCAGCAGCCCTCGGGGTGGTTTAACACACGAGCAGTACTTC
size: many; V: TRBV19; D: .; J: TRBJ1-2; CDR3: CASSIDQSRIYGYTF; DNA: TGTGCCAGTAGTATAGATCAAAGTCGGATCTATGGCTACACCTTC
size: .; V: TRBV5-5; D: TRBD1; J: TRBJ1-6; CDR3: CASSLGGTGNSPLHF; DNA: TGTGCCAGCAGCTTGGGAGGGACAGGGAATTCACCCCTCCACTTT
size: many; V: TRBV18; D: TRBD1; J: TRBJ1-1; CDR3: CASSPSGQGYGKNTEAFF; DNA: TGTGCCAGCTCACCTTCCGGACAGGGGTATGGTAAGAACACTGAAGCTTTCTTT
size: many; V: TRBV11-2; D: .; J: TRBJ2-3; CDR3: CASRAGDTATDTQYF; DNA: TGTGCCAGCAGGGCGGGGGACACAGCTACAGATACGCAGTATTTT
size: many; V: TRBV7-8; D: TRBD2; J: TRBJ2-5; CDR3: CASSLGASGLGRETQYF; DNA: TGTGCCAGCAGCTTAGGGGCTTCGGGACTAGGAAGGGAGACCCAGTACTTC
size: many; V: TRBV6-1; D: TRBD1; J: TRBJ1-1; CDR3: CASSESGTGSEAFF; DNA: TGTGCCAGCAGTGAAAGCGGGACAGGGAGTGAAGCTTTCTTT
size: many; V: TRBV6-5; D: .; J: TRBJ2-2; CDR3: CASRRSGEAGELFF; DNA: TGTGCCAGCAGGAGGTCAGGGGAGGCCGGGGAGCTGTTTTTT
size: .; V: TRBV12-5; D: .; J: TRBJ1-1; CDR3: CASGLVLRQDTEAFF; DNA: TGTGCTAGTGGTTTGGTATTACGACAGGACACTGAAGCTTTCTTT
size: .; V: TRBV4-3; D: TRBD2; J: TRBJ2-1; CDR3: CASSQDKASGRFGNEQFF; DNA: TGCGCCAGCAGCCAAGATAAGGCTAGCGGGAGGTTCGGGAATGAGCAGTTCTTC
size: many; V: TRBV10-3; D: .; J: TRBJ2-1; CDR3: CAIQGDNEQFF; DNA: TGTGCCATCCAAGGAGACAATGAGCAGTTCTTC
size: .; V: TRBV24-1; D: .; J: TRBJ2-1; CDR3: CATSESAASSSYNEQFF; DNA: TGTGCCACCAGTGAATCAGCGGCCTCGAGCTCCTACAATGAGCAGTTCTTC
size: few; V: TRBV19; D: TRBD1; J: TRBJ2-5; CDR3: CASSSRQGAPAETQYF; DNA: TGTGCCAGTAGTTCCAGACAGGGGGCGCCGGCAGAGACCCAGTACTTC
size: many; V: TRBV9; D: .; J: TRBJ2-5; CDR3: CASSSSGLWAGETQYF; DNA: TGTGCCAGCAGCTCCTCGGGTCTCTGGGCGGGAGAGACCCAGTACTTC
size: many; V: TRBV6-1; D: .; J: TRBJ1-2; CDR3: CASGPYPTGDPNYGYTF; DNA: TGTGCCAGCGGACCTTATCCTACAGGAGACCCCAACTATGGCTACACCTTC
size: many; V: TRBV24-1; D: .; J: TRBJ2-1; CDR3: CATSDFRGAPVNEQFF; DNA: TGTGCCACCAGTGATTTTCGAGGGGCGCCGGTTAATGAGCAGTTCTTC
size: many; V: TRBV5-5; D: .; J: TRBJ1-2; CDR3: CASHFWTQYGYTF; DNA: TGTGCCAGCCACTTCTGGACCCAATATGGCTACACCTTC
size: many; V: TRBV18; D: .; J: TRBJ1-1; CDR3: CASSPRQMNTEAFF; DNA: TGTGCCAGCTCACCGCGACAGATGAACACTGAAGCTTTCTTT
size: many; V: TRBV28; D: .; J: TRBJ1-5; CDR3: CASSLFYNNQPQHF; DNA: TGTGCCAGCAGTTTGTTTTATAATAATCAGCCCCAGCATTTT
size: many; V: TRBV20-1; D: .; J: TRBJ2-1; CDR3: CSATGGGPGNNEQFF; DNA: TGCAGTGCTACAGGCGGAGGGCCGGGAAACAATGAGCAGTTCTTC
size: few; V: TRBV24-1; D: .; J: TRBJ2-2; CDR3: CATSDWGVTGELFF; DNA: TGTGCCACCAGTGATTGGGGTGTCACCGGGGAGCTGTTTTTT